The text below deals with one T cell receptor beta chain. This clone was observed a single time. Its antigen remains undetermined. There are no base qualities to consult, and no much larger clone falls within one base. Reading from cysteine to phenylalanine, the CDR3 counts 16 amino acids. Left in the record is the CDR3 DNA by itself, 48 bases read in frame from the first base. From a lookup of the germline V gene (reference sequence), CDR1 and CDR2 are LNHDA and SQIVND. This sample stems from a study of sequential checkpoint blockade in melanoma (dated by TCRdb to between 2018 and 2021). The study in broad terms: In a 1:1 randomization, patients received either first-line nivolumab then ipilimumab (arm A) or ipilimumab then nivolumab (arm B). Maintenance nivolumab came after both trial sequences. Overall results and qualifications from the work: Validation of the response-prediction model combining TCR metrics and mutation burden is needed in larger, independent patient cohorts.

The sample's treatment or condition label, in plain terms: randomized to nivolumab then ipilimumab (arm A) or the reverse (arm B). Prior DNA-damaging chemotherapy had not been received by any trial patient. On a FACS Aria II flow cytometer, live CD3+CD8+ cells that were negative for CD19 and CD56 were sorted from thawed PBMCs. Samples were obtained from patients with melanoma enrolled in CheckMate 064, a randomized, open-label phase II trial of sequential checkpoint blockade. Peripheral blood mononuclear cells were collected by leukapheresis, purified with Ficoll-Paque, and frozen in human serum with approximately 9.9% DMSO. Immediately after sorting, the purity of the sorted blood CD3+CD8+ cells was confirmed to be >95%, and DNA was then extracted. TCRbeta CDR3 regions were immunosequenced from genomic DNA with the immunoSEQ Assay. Genomic DNA was amplified by bias-controlled multiplex PCR before high-throughput sequencing. From the authors' description of their analysis: To quantify the absolute abundance of each unique TCRbeta CDR3 region, the sequences were collapsed and filtered. Clonality, defined as 1 minus Pielou's evenness, was calculated using productive rearrangements only. A previously published method was used to identify clones with significantly greater frequencies in on-treatment samples than in baseline samples. The immuneACCESS repertoire file appears here via TCRdb, limited to in-frame rearrangements. These files lack a portion of the clones; in checked studies, under half of the deficit traces to unresolved V genes, and the cause of the others is not known. V, J and clone size were drawn from that table, and D and trimming were deduced from the DNA. This sample is represented by 25,000 to 30,000 clones; 83% of them were singletons. The top ten constitute about a sixth of the sample.

The clonotype originates from a human donor with melanoma. Recombination linked TRBV19 to TRBJ2-5, and possibly TRBD2, on 7 matching bases. The end of the DNA is better explained by TRBJ2-7, so the J call may be wrong. Material: CD8+ T cells sorted from blood (inferred from file names), obtained from a patient given nivolumab and ipilimumab in sequence. The nucleotide sequence is TGTGCCAGTAGTCTCTTCGGGGGGCTAGGAGCCTACGAGCAGTACTTC. Its protein is CASSLFGGLGAYEQYF.